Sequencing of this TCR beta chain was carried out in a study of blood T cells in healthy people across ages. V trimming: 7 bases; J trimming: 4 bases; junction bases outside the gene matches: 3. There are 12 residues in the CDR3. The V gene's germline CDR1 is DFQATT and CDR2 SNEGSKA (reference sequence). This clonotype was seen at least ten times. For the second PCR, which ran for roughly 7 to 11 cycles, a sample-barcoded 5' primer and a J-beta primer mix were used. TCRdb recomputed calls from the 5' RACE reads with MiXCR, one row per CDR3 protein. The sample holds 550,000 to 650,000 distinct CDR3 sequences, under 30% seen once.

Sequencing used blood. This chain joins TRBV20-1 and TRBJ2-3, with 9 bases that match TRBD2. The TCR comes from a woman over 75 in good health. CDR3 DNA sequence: TGCAGTGGAGCGGGGGGCTCAGATACGCAGTATTTT. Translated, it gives CSGAGGSDTQYF.